A single sample is the source of the 29 T cell receptor beta chains below, sequenced in a study of shared T cell receptors in the human thymus. Sequencing used immunoSEQ multiplex PCR; TCRdb keeps in-frame clones, though not all of them. Among hundreds of thousands of clones listed, around 89% were seen once. These sequences were also reported in another study, on human thymus T cells.

Sequenced material: thymocytes. These receptors were obtained from a boy under three years old with a congenital heart defect.

This clone was counted only a few times. The CDR3 sequence: CASSPGTLGNTIYF. As DNA, the CDR3 is TGTGCCAGCAGTCCCGGGACTTTAGGAAACACCATATATTTT. This chain connects TRBV28 to TRBJ1-3, with a weak D call TRBD1 (5 bases). Deletions cut 5 bases from V and 4 bases from J, with 12 bases between. The CDR3 is 14 residues long. Germline loops: CDR1 MDHEN, CDR2 SYDVKM. The full variable domain, completed using reference TRBV28 and TRBJ1-3, is DVKVTQSSRYLVKRTGEKVFLECVQDMDHENMFWYRQDPGLGLRLIYFSYDVKMKEKGDIPEGYSVSREKKERFSLILESASTNQTSMYLCASSPGTLGNTIYFGEGSWLTVV.

The chain combines TRBV14 with TRBJ2-7; the match to TRBD2 covers 10 bases. In germline, CDR1 is SGHDN, CDR2 FVKESK. This CDR3 is 19 amino acids long. V dropped 4 bases and J dropped 0; count of bases not matched to a gene: 15. The CDR3, as DNA: TGTGCCAGCAGCCCGTTCCTAGCGGGAGACCTGCCACGCTCCTACGAGCAGTACTTC. The encoded protein is CASSPFLAGDLPRSYEQYF.

This chain links TRBV27 with TRBJ2-2; D is perhaps TRBD1 (6 bases). V lost 6 bases and J lost 4, with 18 bases in between. There are 16 residues in the CDR3. Per germline, CDR1 MNHEY and CDR2 SMNVEV (reference sequence). CDR3 bases: TGTGCCAGCAGCTGGGGACACAGGGTCGGCACCGGGGAGCTGTTTTTT. It is translated as CASSWGHRVGTGELFF.

V gene TRBV4-2 combines with J gene TRBJ2-7; weak D call: TRBD1 (5 bases). Germline CDR1 is LGHNA and CDR2 is YNFKEQ. V shed 0 bases and J shed 0 bases, with 9 bases lying between them. The CDR3 sequence is 15 residues long. CDR3 sequence: CASSQEGQSSYEQYF. The CDR3 coding sequence is TGTGCCAGCAGCCAAGAGGGGCAGAGCTCCTACGAGCAGTACTTC.

The chain recombines TRBV5-1 with TRBJ2-4, with D perhaps TRBD1 (5 bases). Germline V gene data show CDR1 as SGHRS and CDR2 as YFSETQ. V was trimmed by 4 bases and J by 0 bases, leaving 14 bases between them. The length of the CDR3 is 16 residues. This chain's CDR3 is CASSPKTDLAKNIQYF. The CDR3 nucleotides read TGCGCCAGCAGCCCGAAGACAGATTTAGCCAAAAACATTCAGTACTTC.

V usage is TRBV15 and J usage is TRBJ2-1, with TRBD2 matching over 7 bases. V lost 3 bases to trimming and J lost 5 bases; unmatched junction nucleotides: 10. The CDR3 covers 16 residues. Germline lookup yields CDR1 LNHNV and CDR2 YYDKDF (reference sequence). Written as DNA, the CDR3 is TGTGCCACCAGCAGCCTTCCGTGGGAGGGCAACAATGAGCAGTTCTTC. It is translated as CATSSLPWEGNNEQFF.

The V gene is TRBV27, the J gene TRBJ1-2, with 7 bases aligning to TRBD1. The V gene end was trimmed by 6 bases and the J gene end by 8 bases; junction bases not matched to a gene: 6. Germline V lookup: CDR1 MNHEY, CDR2 SMNVEV (reference sequence). The length of the CDR3 is 12 residues. The CDR3 nucleotides are TGTGCCAGCAGAGAGGGGGCAAAGGGCTACACCTTC. Amino acid sequence: CASREGAKGYTF.

The chain joins TRBV7-2 to TRBJ2-7; 9 nucleotides agree with TRBD2. V shed 5 bases, J shed 0 bases, and the junction held 14 bases outside the gene matches. The CDR3 runs 18 residues. CDR1 and CDR2 (germline): SGHTA, FQGNSA. The CDR3 protein is CASSAVGKLAGNSYEQYF. The CDR3 coding sequence is TGTGCCAGCAGCGCAGTAGGGAAGCTAGCGGGAAACTCCTACGAGCAGTACTTC.

The chain has TRBV4-1 and TRBJ2-7, with D possibly TRBD1 on 7 matching bases. This CDR3 spans 20 amino acids. V shed 3 bases and J shed 5 bases, with 32 bases lying between them. Germline lookup yields CDR1 MGHRA and CDR2 YSYEKL. The CDR3 protein is CASSQTGGSLPNLQGDEQYF. CDR3 DNA: TGCGCCAGCAGCCAGACAGGAGGGTCGCTACCCAATCTCCAGGGGGACGAGCAGTACTTC.

There are a few counts of this clone. This chain links TRBV5-4 with TRBJ1-1, with TRBD1 matching over 7 bases. The V gene's germline CDR1 is SGHNT and CDR2 YYREEE (reference sequence). This CDR3 is built from 12 residues. V lost 4 bases, J lost 9 bases, and 6 bases stayed unmatched. The CDR3 loop is CASSRTTGKAFF. CDR3 DNA: TGTGCCAGCAGCAGAACGACAGGGAAAGCTTTCTTT.

CDR3 DNA sequence: TGTGCCAGCAGCTCCCAGCGGGAGGGCCTAAGGCAAGAGACCCAGTACTTC. This encodes CASSSQREGLRQETQYF. The chain joins TRBV5-4 to TRBJ2-5; 10 nucleotides agree with TRBD2. V lost 3 bases, J lost 2 bases, and 10 bases stayed unmatched. CDR1 is SGHNT and CDR2 is YYREEE in the germline V gene (reference sequence). The CDR3 totals 17 residues. Variable domain in full (rest from reference TRBV5-4 and TRBJ2-5): ETGVTQSPTHLIKTRGQQVTLRCSSQSGHNTVSWYQQALGQGPQFIFQYYREEENGRGNFPPRFSGLQFPNYSSELNVNALELDDSALYLCASSSQREGLRQETQYFGPGTRLLVL.

This clone was recorded only once. The rearrangement links TRBV2 to TRBJ2-3; 9 bases fit TRBD2. The V and J ends lost 3 bases and 6 bases, in that order; junction bases with no gene match: 7. The CDR3 is made up of 15 amino acids. Germline-derived CDR1 and CDR2 are SNHLY and FYNNEI. The CDR3 is CASSEASGESDTQYF. DNA of the CDR3: TGTGCCAGCAGTGAGGCTAGCGGGGAGTCGGATACGCAGTATTTT.

This clone was detected once. The chain recombines TRBV5-1 with TRBJ2-2; 8 positions agree with TRBD2. CDR1 and CDR2 from the germline V gene are SGHRS and YFSETQ. Losses at the gene ends were 1 base for V and 5 bases for J; bases not matched to a gene: 10. CDR3 size: 17 residues. This CDR3 is CASSLKSAGGRTGELFF. For the CDR3, the DNA is TGCGCCAGCAGCTTGAAATCCGCGGGGGGTCGGACCGGGGAGCTGTTTTTT.

The chain employs TRBV27 and TRBJ1-2; TRBD1 is a possible D gene (5 bases). Germline V gene sequence: CDR1 MNHEY, CDR2 SMNVEV (reference sequence). The germline V and J ends were trimmed by 2 bases and 6 bases, with 10 bases remaining between them. This CDR3 comprises 13 residues. In DNA form, the CDR3 reads TGTGCCAGCAGTTTAGACAGATTAGATGGCTACACCTTC. Amino acid sequence: CASSLDRLDGYTF.

The chain uses TRBV27 and TRBJ1-2; D gene uncertain. In germline, CDR1 is MNHEY, CDR2 SMNVEV (reference sequence). The V gene lost 8 bases and the J gene lost 6 bases, with 16 bases spanning the gap. CDR3 length equals 13 residues. The CDR3 DNA follows: TGTGCCAGCCATAAGATCGGTTTTGATGGCTACACCTTC. This codes for CASHKIGFDGYTF.

This chain uses TRBV28 with TRBJ2-2, with a possible D match to TRBD1 (6 bases). This CDR3 is 17 amino acids long. Trimming cost V 5 bases and J 1 base, with 17 bases left between them. Germline V lookup: CDR1 MDHEN, CDR2 SYDVKM. Here the CDR3 reads CASSPHGQRWNTGELFF. CDR3 coding DNA: TGTGCCAGCAGTCCTCACGGACAGCGATGGAACACCGGGGAGCTGTTTTTT.

V gene TRBV11-2 combines with J gene TRBJ2-3; possible D gene TRBD2, 6 bases. This CDR3 has 16 amino acids. Germline V gives CDR1 SGHAT, CDR2 FQNNGV. Trimming stripped 5 bases from V and 10 bases from J, with 25 bases between. The CDR3 is CASSPSGLPNEGPQYF. In nucleotides, the CDR3 is TGTGCCAGCAGCCCCTCGGGACTCCCAAACGAGGGTCCGCAGTATTTT.

V gene TRBV6-6 combines with J gene TRBJ1-2, with no clear D. Deletions cut 8 bases from V and 0 bases from J, with 16 bases between. This CDR3 contains 15 residues. Germline V gene sequence: CDR1 MNHNY, CDR2 SVGAGI (reference sequence). The CDR3 loop is CASSPRAHPNYGYTF. In DNA, the CDR3 is TGTGCCAGCTCCCCGAGAGCGCACCCTAACTATGGCTACACCTTC.

This clone appeared a single time. CDR3 nucleotides: TGTGCCAGCAGTGTCCTAGCGGGAGGGCCAGATACGCAGTATTTT. Amino acids: CASSVLAGGPDTQYF. The gene calls are TRBV27 and TRBJ2-3; 12 bases fit TRBD2. Germline V lookup: CDR1 MNHEY, CDR2 SMNVEV (reference sequence). With V trimmed by 5 bases and J by 4 bases, 4 bases remained unmatched. The CDR3 is 15 residues long.

J is TRBJ2-1 and V is TRBV28; 8 bases match TRBD1. The germline CDR1 and CDR2 sequences are MDHEN and SYDVKM. The CDR3 is 17 residues long. V lost 6 bases to trimming and J lost 12 bases; unmatched junction nucleotides: 22. The CDR3 loop is CASRTLLGQGNLYGQFF. The CDR3 DNA reads as TGTGCCAGCAGGACTTTATTAGGACAGGGAAATCTATACGGGCAGTTCTTC.

The chain carries TRBV4-2 and TRBJ2-3; 10 positions match TRBD2. Trimming at V came to 2 bases and at J to 2 bases, leaving 10 bases not matched to a gene. The CDR3 is 18 amino acids. Germline CDR1 and CDR2: LGHNA and YNFKEQ. CDR3 DNA sequence: TGTGCCAGCAGCCAAACCCCAATACTAGCGGGGTACACAGATACGCAGTATTTT. It specifies CASSQTPILAGYTDTQYF.

This clone was counted once. The V gene is TRBV18, the J gene TRBJ1-1; 7 bases line up with TRBD1. The CDR3 consists of 20 residues. J gave up 1 base and V 0 bases, and 17 bases lay outside the gene matches. The germline V gene encodes CDR1 KGHSH and CDR2 LQKENI. CDR3 DNA sequence: TGTGCCAGCTCACCACCGGTCAAAGTTTGGGGGCAGGGGGGGAACACTGAAGCTTTCTTT. It is translated as CASSPPVKVWGQGGNTEAFF.

The chain couples TRBV4-3 to TRBJ2-1; 8 bases fit TRBD2. The CDR3 has 18 residues. Germline lookup yields CDR1 LGHNA and CDR2 YSLEER. After removal of 0 bases from V and 3 bases from J, the junction contained 10 bases not matched to a gene. The CDR3 DNA reads TGCGCCAGCAGCCAAGATCTCCTTCCGGGAGGGAGCTACAATGAGCAGTTCTTC. It translates to CASSQDLLPGGSYNEQFF.

This clone was observed a single time. CDR3 bases: TGTGCCAGCAGTGAGGAGGGCGGGAGGCCCAATGAGCAGTTCTTC. Protein product: CASSEEGGRPNEQFF. The rearrangement uses TRBV6-4 and TRBJ2-1, with 8 bases identical to TRBD2. Germline V CDR1 and CDR2: MRHNA, SNTAGT. The CDR3 is made up of 15 amino acids. The V segment lost 3 bases and the J segment 6 bases; nucleotides outside the gene matches: 7.

This rearrangement joins TRBV15 to TRBJ2-5; 11 bases map to TRBD2. The CDR3 length is 15 residues. Looked up from germline, CDR1 is LNHNV and CDR2 is YYDKDF (reference sequence). J was trimmed by 9 bases and V by 3 bases; bases with no gene match: 9. The CDR3 here is CATSRGLAVDRAQYF. CDR3 DNA sequence: TGTGCCACCAGCAGGGGACTAGCGGTCGATCGGGCCCAGTACTTC.

CDR3 sequence reads: CASSLSTGAYEQYF. Written as DNA, the CDR3 is TGTGCCAGCAGCTTATCGACGGGGGCCTACGAGCAGTACTTC. The chain couples TRBV7-9 to TRBJ2-7; a weak D match, TRBD2 (6 bases). Looked up from germline, CDR1 is SEHNR and CDR2 is FQNEAQ (reference sequence). Trimming stripped 2 bases from V and 2 bases from J, with 10 bases between. CDR3 size: 14 residues.

The chain combines TRBV10-3 with TRBJ1-5, with no clear D. The germline V gene has CDR1 ENHRY and CDR2 SYGVKD. There are 16 residues in the CDR3. Deletions cut 3 bases from V and 6 bases from J, with 18 bases between. The CDR3 loop is CAISDVGWGVSQPQHF. As DNA, the CDR3 is TGTGCCATCAGTGACGTGGGTTGGGGAGTCAGTCAGCCCCAGCATTTT.

J is TRBJ2-3 and V is TRBV4-1, with 10 bases matching TRBD1. The length of the CDR3 is 16 residues. Germline assignment: CDR1 MGHRA and CDR2 YSYEKL. Trimming cost V 3 bases and J 0 bases; bases outside gene matches: 3. The CDR3 is CASSHWTGGSTDTQYF. In DNA form, the CDR3 reads TGCGCCAGCAGCCATTGGACAGGGGGTAGCACAGATACGCAGTATTTT.

The chain has TRBV7-9 and TRBJ1-2; weak D call: TRBD1 (6 bases). Trimming cost V 7 bases and J 4 bases, with 13 bases left between them. Germline values: CDR1 SEHNR, CDR2 FQNEAQ (reference sequence). The CDR3 extends over 13 amino acids. In DNA form, the CDR3 reads TGTGCCAGCAAAGCGGACAGCCCCTATGGCTACACCTTC. This gives the protein CASKADSPYGYTF. Variable domain in full (rest from reference TRBV7-9 and TRBJ1-2): DTGVSQNPRHKITKRGQNVTFRCDPISEHNRLYWYRQTLGQGPEFLTYFQNEAQLEKSRLLSDRFSAERPKGSFSTLEIQRTEQGDSAMYLCASKADSPYGYTFGSGTRLTVV.